These T cell receptor beta chains were read from a single sample in a study of graft-versus-host responses after intestinal transplantation. These receptors' antigens are unknown. Measured with immunoSEQ multiplex PCR; TCRdb has only the in-frame clones, and not every one. The sample includes 95,000 to 130,000 clones, about nine tenths of them seen just once. Specimen: unstimulated CD4+ T cells sorted from spleen or lymph node cells, collected before intestinal transplant. These receptors were taken from a human donor who received an intestinal transplant. Each CDR3 is given with its conserved first and last residue. Some rows mark clone size as missing; the rest say once, few, many or name a class of expanded clone.

clone size | J gene | V gene | CDR3 protein
- | TRBJ2-7 | TRBV27 | CASSLLSTSSYEQYF
- | TRBJ2-5 | TRBV2 | CASSVGGAQETQYF
- | TRBJ1-1 | TRBV6-5 | CASSYMGDTEAFF
- | TRBJ2-3 | TRBV7-3 | CASSASGSYTQYF
- | TRBJ2-3 | TRBV7-3 | CASSLNPSGRGADTQYF
few | TRBJ2-7 | TRBV2 | CASSRDRVHEQYF
- | TRBJ2-7 | TRBV7-2 | CASSPPWTSGDEQYF
- | TRBJ2-3 | TRBV27 | CASAHAGRYTDTQYF
- | TRBJ2-6 | TRBV5-1 | CASSFLTPGANVLTF
once | TRBJ2-4 | TRBV6-1 | CASGQARGIQYF